The source of this T cell receptor (gamma chain) is a study of Vδ1+ human thymocytes (dated 2018 in TCRdb). Context from the whole study: As a data resource, the study described the mRNA-level TRG and TRD CDR3 repertoires of highly purified Vdelta1+ thymocytes obtained from young children. The multiplex-based CDR3 amplicon strategy had previously been validated against 5'RACE-based CDR3 amplicon generation methods. What the work shows at the level of the full study, not this receptor alone: Thymic TRG and TRD repertoires appeared highly polyclonal with Gaussian CDR3 length distributions, unlike oligoclonal peripheral blood repertoires. Because unexpected Vdelta2 sequences could lead to misinterpretation of bulk repertoire data, the authors recommended using highly purified populations and validating at the single-cell level. Donors shared many TRG clonotypes (up to roughly 6.9x10^3), but TRD repertoires were essentially private, with at most 120 shared. Because no clustering by age or sex was observed, donors were not stratified by these variables in the analyses. Despite high sort purity, approximately 19% of thymic TRD sequences were Vdelta2 (and few Vdelta3), unlike peripheral blood Vdelta1+ controls.

The CDR3 contains 13 residues, cysteine and phenylalanine counted. Only CDR3 DNA is held: 39 bases, read in frame from base 1. For CDR1 and CDR2, the germline V gene lists EGSTGY and YDSYTSSV. V is pruned by 0 bases and J by 7 bases, leaving 6 bases of the junction without a gene match. There are a few counts of this clone. No antigen is known for it. No much larger clone exists at a distance of one base, and base qualities are not known. RNA extraction was carried out with the RNeasy mini kit, and reverse transcription was then done using Superscript III. Multiplex PCR was used to generate CDR3 amplicons, with pooled V-gene forward primers and a constant-region reverse primer carrying Illumina adaptor overhangs. After gel purification, the amplicons were indexed with Nextera index primers over roughly 8 extra PCR cycles and then purified using AMPure XP beads. The libraries were sequenced on an Illumina MiSeq using paired-end 250 bp reads, dual indexing and an approximately 20% PhiX spike-in. The original methods were these. Reads were quality checked with FastQC, and TRG read pairs were merged with ea-utils fastq-join. Annotation of sequences was performed with IMGT/HighV-QUEST, only productive sequences with unambiguous V-gene assignment were retained, and clonotypes were defined by identical CDR3 sequence. VDJtools 1.1.1, tcR 2.2.3, Treemap and vegan Shannon diversity in R 3.4.4 were used for downstream analysis. Public reads were reanalyzed in TCRdb with CATT, and rows carrying the same DNA were merged afterwards. For this entry, the V and J calls and clone size follow TCRdb and not the study's own pipeline. Recorded for this sample are tens of thousands of gamma-chain clones; about 19% of them occurred a single time. The ten biggest clones cover under 2% of the sample.

Thymic samples were depleted of alphabeta T cells, then CD3+ TCRVdelta1+ TCRVdelta2- thymocytes were FACS-sorted. Sorted Vdelta1+ thymocyte purity ranged from about 97% to 99.6%. The thymic specimens were obtained from 8 paediatric patients who were undergoing corrective cardiac surgery and ranged in age from roughly 5 days to 17 months. The thymic tissue was dispersed, and mononuclear cells were isolated using a Histopaque-1077 density gradient. For staining, the antibodies used were anti-TCRVdelta1 clone TS8.2, anti-TCRVdelta2 clone B6, anti-CD3 clone HIT3a and anti-TCRalphabeta clone IP26. This TCR derives from a girl less than two years old who had congenital heart surgery. Sequences were obtained from Vdelta1+ gamma-delta thymocytes from the thymus. According to the study, the label for this sample's cell subset or site signals: FACS-sorted CD3+ TCRalphabeta- TCRVdelta1+ TCRVdelta2- thymocytes. The chain couples TRGV4 to TRGJ1 or TRGJ2. The CDR3 region has the sequence CATWDGLWYKKLF. Here is the DNA: TGTGCCACCTGGGATGGGCTGTGGTATAAGAAACTCTTT.